Listed below are T cell receptor beta chains from one sample, sequenced in a study of somatic mutations in cytotoxic T cells in rheumatoid arthritis. Only in-frame clones appear in the TCRdb table, and some are missing; sequencing was by immunoSEQ multiplex PCR. Of some 4,200 clones in the sample, 75% to 85% are singletons; the top ten hold 6.5% to 8.5%. The material sequenced was CD8+ T cells sorted from blood. These receptor sequences come from an adult with rheumatoid arthritis. Each CDR3 is given without its conserved first and last residue. A D gene is named only where the DNA matches it firmly. Clone size is stated in some rows and not others, as once, few, many or a class when expanded.

>TRBV5-1|once|-|TRBJ1-2
ASSPGESTAYGYT
>TRBV7-6|-|TRBD2|TRBJ2-5
ASTLAGGPVETQY
>TRBV19|-|TRBD1|TRBJ2-2
ASIDGDRGNTGELF
>TRBV6-1|-|TRBD1|TRBJ1-5
ASIFGQGAQPQH
>TRBV19|-|-|TRBJ1-1
ASSIQGVFTEAF
>TRBV7-2|-|TRBD2|TRBJ2-1
ASSPTSVGDEQF
>TRBV18|-|-|TRBJ1-6
ASSPTVWARGRSPLH
>TRBV5-1|-|TRBD1|TRBJ1-3
ASSLKPGQADTIY
>TRBV7-9|-|-|TRBJ1-4
ASSFYPGSEKLF
>TRBV5-8|-|TRBD1|TRBJ2-3
ASSSGQGHTDTQY
>TRBV15|-|-|TRBJ1-4
ATSRVSRATNEKLF
>TRBV5-1|once|TRBD2|TRBJ2-5
ASTLAGGYQETQY
>TRBV4-1|-|TRBD1|TRBJ1-4
ASSQEGTGVYGDEKLF
>TRBV5-1|-|-|TRBJ2-7
ASSPLRDGSYEQY
>TRBV28|-|TRBD1|TRBJ2-7
ASSDWDSTSSYEQY
>TRBV7-9|-|TRBD2|TRBJ2-1
ASSPTTGLGSNEQF
>TRBV28|-|TRBD1|TRBJ2-4
ASSSNRGVRGNIQY
>TRBV18|few|-|TRBJ1-5
ASSPRGRNQPQH
>TRBV27|-|-|TRBJ1-5
ASSLGGDQPQH
>TRBV4-1|-|-|TRBJ2-3
ASSQEGTPGDTQY
>TRBV27|-|-|TRBJ1-3
ASSISPRGENTIY
>TRBV5-3|-|-|TRBJ1-2
ARSLAIRTASVGYGYT
>TRBV4-3|-|TRBD1|TRBJ2-1
ASSHPGGSYNEQF
>TRBV9|-|TRBD1|TRBJ1-4
ASSVAGGGGEKLF
>TRBV9|-|TRBD1|TRBJ1-2
ASSSRQGMNYGYT
>TRBV27|once|TRBD1|TRBJ2-1
ASSSTGTGPYNEQF
>TRBV13|-|TRBD1|TRBJ1-1
ASSLAGGATEAF
>TRBV10-3|once|TRBD1|TRBJ2-5
AISETDRVQETQY
>TRBV7-3|-|TRBD1|TRBJ2-1
ASSQIFRDRGNNEQF
>TRBV6-5|-|TRBD1|TRBJ1-6
ASRPQGINSPLH
>TRBV25-1|-|TRBD1|TRBJ2-7
ASTRQGAYEQY
>TRBV15|-|TRBD2|TRBJ2-1
ATSRASGGYNEQF
>TRBV9|-|TRBD1|TRBJ1-1
ASSGLGDSANTEAF
>TRBV11-2|few|-|TRBJ1-5
ASSKQGNQPQH
>TRBV30|-|-|TRBJ2-7
AWSVVSCEQY
>TRBV4-3|-|TRBD1|TRBJ1-2
ASSQGTGKYGYT
>TRBV19|once|-|TRBJ2-6
ASSILDITLSGANVLT
>TRBV7-3|-|TRBD2|TRBJ2-2
ASSLTAGGTANTGELF
>TRBV28|-|TRBD2|TRBJ2-5
ASSLYSGASQETQY
>TRBV6-5|-|TRBD1|TRBJ2-1
ASRLIQGTYNEQF
>TRBV6-5|few|-|TRBJ1-1
ASSLAVNTEAF
>TRBV7-2|-|TRBD1|TRBJ2-4
ASSSETGSRWDIQY
>TRBV2|-|-|TRBJ2-1
ASSEGAGNEQF
>TRBV19|-|TRBD2|TRBJ2-2
ASSIAGGLTGELF
>TRBV29-1|-|-|TRBJ2-7
SVEGLGVGYEQY
>TRBV4-2|-|TRBD2|TRBJ2-5
ASSQETSGGEETQY
>TRBV29-1|-|-|TRBJ2-1
SVDQASEQF
>TRBV5-1|few|-|TRBJ1-2
ASTLNRQEVGYT
>TRBV5-8|-|-|TRBJ1-5
ASSWGGNQPQH
>TRBV6-5|-|TRBD1|TRBJ1-2
ASSYSPDRGYGYT
>TRBV2|-|-|TRBJ2-5
ASRTGTTNQETQY
>TRBV7-9|-|-|TRBJ1-4
ASSSNVEKLF
>TRBV7-9|-|TRBD2|TRBJ2-1
ASSGPSGAHNEQF
>TRBV9|-|TRBD2|TRBJ2-5
ASSALGGALQETQY
>TRBV5-1|-|TRBD2|TRBJ2-1
ASSLGSGGYNEQF
>TRBV18|-|-|TRBJ1-2
ASSWRRGGYGYT
>TRBV7-2|few|TRBD2|TRBJ2-7
ASSLALPGGRAYEQY
>TRBV4-3|-|-|TRBJ1-2
ASSLVVQTDYGYT
>TRBV4-1|-|-|TRBJ1-5
ASSQIDRINQPQH
>TRBV7-9|few|-|TRBJ2-7
ASSSMSSYEQY